This T cell receptor beta chain comes out of a study of identical twins. This clonotype has just a few counts. What it binds is not known. Each CDR3 protein is one row after TCRdb ran MiXCR on the 5' RACE reads. The sample contains roughly 250,000 distinct CDR3 sequences, 6.5% to 9% of which appear only once. Whole-study results and caveats: Conclusions came from cross-sectional statistical analysis, not from following the same donors.

Trimming took 2 bases from V and 11 from J, leaving 6 bases between them. CDR1 and CDR2 from the germline V gene are SNHLY and FYNNEI. The CDR3 totals 11 residues. The same sample was also used in a study of yellow fever vaccine responses in identical twins.

The sequencing sample was made of CD8+ T cells sorted from blood. The V gene is TRBV2, the J gene TRBJ1-4; D is possibly TRBD1 (6 bases). The TCR was taken from a woman aged 18-30 years in good health. CDR3 nucleotides: TGTGCCAGCAGTGAACAGGGGAAACTGTTTTTT. Translation: CASSEQGKLFF.